This TCR beta chain was captured in a study of blood T cell repertoires in COVID-19. In its sample, this clone was seen once. This CDR3 is also generated by other DNA sequences in the sample. As processed by the authors: Estimation of nucleated cell counts was performed using reference gene primer amplification. Clones were sequenced by immunoSEQ multiplex PCR, and TCRdb holds only the in-frame ones, with some missing. V and J calls and clone size are those listed in that table; D and trimming were worked out from the DNA. Seen here are approximately 120,000 clones, around nine tenths observed once, and the top ten hold around 2%. The specimen was peripheral blood. The source of this sequence is a man over 45 with COVID-19, enrolled during active disease.

In DNA, the CDR3 is TGTGCCAGCAGCCGGGACAGGGATCAGCCCCAGCATTTT. As protein: CASSRDRDQPQHF. J is TRBJ1-5 and V is TRBV6-5; TRBD1 aligns across 9 bases. Germline V lookup: CDR1 MNHEY, CDR2 SVGAGI. The trim removed 6 bases at V and 5 bases at J, leaving 2 bases unmatched. The CDR3 runs 13 residues.